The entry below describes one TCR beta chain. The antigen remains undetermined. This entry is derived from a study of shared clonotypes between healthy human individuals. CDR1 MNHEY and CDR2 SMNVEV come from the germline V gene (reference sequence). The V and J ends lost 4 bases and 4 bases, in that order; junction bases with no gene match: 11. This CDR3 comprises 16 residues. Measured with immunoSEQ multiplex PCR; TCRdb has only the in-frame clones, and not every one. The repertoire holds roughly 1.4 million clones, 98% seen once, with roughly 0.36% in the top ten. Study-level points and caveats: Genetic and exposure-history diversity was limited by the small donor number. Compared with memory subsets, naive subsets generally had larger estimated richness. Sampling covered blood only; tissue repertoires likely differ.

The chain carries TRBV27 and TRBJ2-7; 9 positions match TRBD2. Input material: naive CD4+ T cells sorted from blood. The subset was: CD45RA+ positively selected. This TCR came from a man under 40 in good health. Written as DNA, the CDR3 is TGTGCCAGCAGTTCGGCGTTTGGGGGACTAGCTTACGAGCAGTACTTC. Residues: CASSSAFGGLAYEQYF.